A single sample gave rise to the 20 T cell receptor beta chains below, sequenced in a study of cytomegalovirus exposure and HLA in healthy donors. Sequencing used immunoSEQ multiplex PCR; TCRdb keeps in-frame clones, though not all of them. The sample records roughly 190,000 clones, more than 75% being singletons. The specimen was PBMCs. These receptor sequences come from a woman between 18 and 29 years old in good health and CMV-seronegative.

The chain employs TRBV10-1 and TRBJ2-3; no clear D gene. The CDR3 has 13 residues. CDR1 and CDR2 (germline): WNHNN, SYGVQD (reference sequence). V lost 5 bases and J lost 6, with 12 bases in between. The CDR3 region is CASSNPTRDTQYF. CDR3 bases: TGCGCCAGCAGTAACCCCACCAGGGATACGCAGTATTTT.

The J gene is TRBJ1-2, the V gene TRBV5-1; a weak D match, TRBD1 (5 bases). V was shortened by 5 bases and J by 3 bases, with 8 bases between the two germline ends. CDR3 length equals 12 residues. Per the germline V gene, CDR1 is SGHRS and CDR2 is YFSETQ. The CDR3 DNA is TGCGCCAGCAGGACAGATGACTATGGCTACACCTTC. It yields the protein CASRTDDYGYTF.

CDR3 DNA sequence: TGCACTACGGGGTTTGAGTTGGCCACTGAAGCTTTCTTT. This codes for CTTGFELATEAFF. The J gene is TRBJ1-1, the V gene TRBV29-1; D is ambiguous. The CDR3 length is 13 residues. CDR1 SQVTM and CDR2 ANQGSEA come from the germline V gene.

The rearrangement joins TRBV5-1 to TRBJ2-5; 7 bases align to TRBD1. J gave up 4 bases and V 4 bases, and 10 bases lay outside the gene matches. The CDR3 is made up of 15 amino acids. CDR1 and CDR2 from the germline V gene are SGHRS and YFSETQ. CDR3 nucleotides: TGCGCCAGCAGCGGCGAGGGGGCCCAGGGAGAGACCCAGTACTTC. Residues: CASSGEGAQGETQYF. The entire variable domain, with the rest obtained from reference TRBV5-1 and TRBJ2-5, is as follows: KAGVTQTPRYLIKTRGQQVTLSCSPISGHRSVSWYQQTPGQGLQFLFEYFSETQRNKGNFPGRFSGRQFSNSRSEMNVSTLELGDSALYLCASSGEGAQGETQYFGPGTRLLVL.

This chain connects TRBV4-1 to TRBJ1-2, with 8 bases aligning to TRBD1. The CDR3 spans 16 residues. Trimming at V came to 1 base and at J to 5 bases, leaving 9 bases not matched to a gene. Germline V gene lookup returns CDR1 MGHRA and CDR2 YSYEKL. This CDR3 is CASSQVSGGPTYGYTF. DNA for the CDR3: TGCGCCAGCAGCCAAGTATCAGGGGGCCCTACTTATGGCTACACCTTC.

This clone appeared once. CDR3 protein: CASSLVGTSRAYEQYF. The DNA of the CDR3 is TGTGCCAGCAGCTTAGTCGGGACTTCTAGGGCCTACGAGCAGTACTTC. The chain joins TRBV11-2 to TRBJ2-7; TRBD2 is a possible D gene (6 bases). This CDR3 is built from 16 residues. The germline V and J ends were trimmed by 1 base and 2 bases, with 15 bases remaining between them. Germline CDR1 is SGHAT and CDR2 is FQNNGV. Drawing the rest from reference TRBV11-2 and TRBJ2-7, the complete variable domain is EAGVAQSPRYKIIEKRQSVAFWCNPISGHATLYWYQQILGQGPKLLIQFQNNGVVDDSQLPKDRFSAERLKGVDSTLKIQPAKLEDSAVYLCASSLVGTSRAYEQYFGPGTRLTVT.

The gene calls are TRBV6-6 and TRBJ1-2, with TRBD1 identical over 7 bases. The CDR3 contains 12 residues. Germline-derived CDR1 and CDR2 are MNHNY and SVGAGI (reference sequence). V gave up 6 bases and J gave up 6 bases; unmatched junction bases: 4. The CDR3 is CASSRTGDGYTF. In DNA form, the CDR3 reads TGTGCCAGCAGCCGGACAGGCGATGGCTACACCTTC.

The J gene is TRBJ2-5, the V gene TRBV27; D perhaps matches TRBD2 (6 bases). This CDR3 spans 13 amino acids. With 7 bases removed from V and 2 bases from J, the gap between germline ends came to 11 bases. Germline CDR1 is MNHEY and CDR2 is SMNVEV (reference sequence). Here the CDR3 reads CASTGGSQETQYF. As DNA, the CDR3 is TGTGCCAGCACCGGGGGAAGTCAAGAGACCCAGTACTTC.

The gene calls are TRBV7-9 and TRBJ2-1, with D possibly matching TRBD1 (5 bases). The CDR3 contains 17 residues. The V gene lost 1 base and the J gene lost 5 bases, with 18 bases spanning the gap. In germline, CDR1 is SEHNR, CDR2 FQNEAQ (reference sequence). The CDR3 here is CASSLVFRQGTDNEQFF. As DNA, the CDR3 is TGTGCCAGCAGCTTAGTTTTCCGGCAGGGTACAGACAATGAGCAGTTCTTC.

This clone was counted only a few times. The rearrangement links TRBV7-3 to TRBJ1-5; 7 bases fit TRBD1. Germline CDR1 SGHTA, CDR2 FQGTGA. After removal of 5 bases from V and 7 bases from J, the junction contained 8 bases not matched to a gene. The CDR3 is 14 amino acids. The CDR3 DNA reads as TGTGCCAGCAGCCCGGACAGGTTGGGACAGCCCCAGCATTTT. It yields the protein CASSPDRLGQPQHF.

The chain employs TRBV7-8 and TRBJ2-4, with D possibly TRBD1 on 6 matching bases. The V gene lost 0 bases and the J gene lost 0 bases, with 15 bases spanning the gap. The CDR3 totals 18 residues. CDR1 SGHVS and CDR2 FQNEAQ come from the germline V gene. The CDR3 DNA sequence: TGTGCCAGCAGCTTAGCGGGTACGGGACAACTAGCCAAAAACATTCAGTACTTC. This gives the protein CASSLAGTGQLAKNIQYF.

The chain carries TRBV5-4 and TRBJ2-5; 11 positions agree with TRBD2. CDR1 is SGHNT and CDR2 is YYREEE in the germline V gene (reference sequence). This CDR3 comprises 15 residues. V shed 4 bases and J 5 bases; nucleotides not matched to a gene: 7. CDR3 in amino acids: CASSTSGRPYETQYF. The CDR3 DNA sequence: TGTGCCAGCAGCACTAGCGGGAGACCGTACGAGACCCAGTACTTC.

V gene TRBV5-4 combines with J gene TRBJ2-3; 8 bases match TRBD1. The V gene end was trimmed by 0 bases and the J gene end by 4 bases; junction bases not matched to a gene: 4. The CDR3 runs 15 residues. CDR1 is SGHNT and CDR2 is YYREEE in the germline V gene (reference sequence). The CDR3 coding sequence is TGTGCCAGCAGCTTGGGAGGACAGGGCGCAGATACGCAGTATTTT. This translates into CASSLGGQGADTQYF.

This sequence joins TRBV7-3 and TRBJ2-1; 12 nucleotides agree with TRBD2. With V trimmed by 1 base and J by 4 bases, 17 bases remained unmatched. The CDR3 is 21 residues long. Germline V gives CDR1 SGHTA, CDR2 FQGTGA. The CDR3 spells CASSLMPPLAGGPKNYNEQFF. CDR3 DNA sequence: TGTGCCAGCAGCTTAATGCCCCCACTAGCGGGGGGCCCGAAGAATTACAATGAGCAGTTCTTC.

The V and J genes are TRBV5-4 and TRBJ1-5; D is uncertain. Germline assignment: CDR1 SGHNT and CDR2 YYREEE (reference sequence). This CDR3 has 14 residues. Deletions cut 4 bases from V and 1 base from J, with 9 bases between. For the CDR3, the DNA is TGTGCCAGCAGCCCAGGAGGGAGCAATCAGCCCCAGCATTTT. This codes for CASSPGGSNQPQHF.

The chain recombines TRBV30 with TRBJ1-2, with 8 bases fitting TRBD1. Germline trimming cut 7 bases from V and 7 bases from J; bases unmatched to any gene: 14. The CDR3 totals 14 residues. Germline assignment: CDR1 GTSNPN and CDR2 SVGIG (reference sequence). The CDR3 sequence is CAFKDQGARGGYTF. CDR3 sequence (DNA): TGTGCCTTCAAAGATCAGGGGGCGCGGGGTGGCTACACCTTC.

This chain joins TRBV10-3 and TRBJ1-2; D perhaps matches TRBD1 (6 bases). CDR1 is ENHRY and CDR2 is SYGVKD in the germline V gene. With 6 bases removed from V and 7 bases from J, the gap between germline ends came to 9 bases. This CDR3 has 11 amino acids. CDR3 protein: CAIRGGVGYTF. The CDR3 DNA reads as TGTGCCATCAGAGGGGGGGTTGGCTACACCTTC.

This clone has only one observation. This rearrangement joins TRBV4-2 to TRBJ1-5, with 10 nucleotides matching TRBD1. The germline gives CDR1 LGHNA, CDR2 YNFKEQ. The junction had 23 bases not matched to a gene; V was cut back by 3 bases and J by 3 bases. CDR3 size: 22 residues. In nucleotides, the CDR3 is TGTGCCAGCAGCCATACTACCTACGGGACAGGGGATGTATTATGGGTCAATCAGCCCCAGCATTTT. Translated, it gives CASSHTTYGTGDVLWVNQPQHF.

The chain recombines TRBV5-1 with TRBJ2-2, with TRBD1 matching over 9 bases. V lost 5 bases to trimming and J lost 5 bases; unmatched junction nucleotides: 7. This CDR3 region has 15 residues. In germline, CDR1 is SGHRS, CDR2 YFSETQ. CDR3 bases: TGCGCCAGCAGTATACAGGGGGCATGGACCGGGGAGCTGTTTTTT. As protein: CASSIQGAWTGELFF.

The chain couples TRBV18 to TRBJ2-3; weak D call: TRBD1 (5 bases). Per germline, CDR1 KGHSH and CDR2 LQKENI. The CDR3 covers 16 residues. V lost 3 bases and J 1 base, leaving 14 bases between the germline ends. The CDR3 bases are TGTGCCAGCTCACCTCCGACAGCCTGGGGCACAGATACGCAGTATTTT. This codes for CASSPPTAWGTDTQYF.